This T cell receptor beta chain was identified during a study of siplizumab effects on memory and regulatory T cells. This clone is a singleton in its sample. Its antigen remains unknown. The CDR3 is made up of 14 amino acids. Trimming left V 6 bases short and J 7 bases short, with 18 bases between. From germline, CDR1 is MNHEY and CDR2 SVGAGI. Assay: immunoSEQ multiplex PCR; the TCRdb copy retains only in-frame clones and omits some. The sample contains around 100,000 clones, over 90% of which appear only once. Whole-study findings and limits: Where siplizumab was present, mappable alloreactive CD4+ clones averaged around 70% Treg-derived, compared with 25% to 30% in controls.

This TCR was recovered from a human donor in good health. Sequencing was carried out using non-Treg CD4+ T cells sorted from blood. The genes are TRBV6-5 and TRBJ1-2, with D unclear. CDR3 in amino acids: CASSPGDVWGGYTF. For the CDR3, the DNA is TGTGCCAGCAGCCCCGGGGATGTGTGGGGTGGCTACACCTTC.